This is a list of T cell receptor beta chains from one sample in a study of blood T cell repertoires in COVID-19. The protocol was immunoSEQ multiplex PCR, while the TCRdb copy is restricted to in-frame clones and leaves out a portion. The table includes about 190,000 clones, 80% detected once. The sample comprised peripheral blood. These receptors were taken from a man between 60 and 75 years old with acute or convalescent COVID-19. CDR3s include the opening cysteine and the closing phenylalanine or tryptophan. D genes are given only for firm matches. Rows give clone size only sometimes, using once, few, many, or a class for an expanded clone.

D gene,clone size,J gene,V gene,CDR3 DNA,CDR3 protein
TRBD2,-,TRBJ2-7,TRBV29-1,TGCAGCGTTGAGCCAGCGGGAGGGCACGAGCAGTACTTC,CSVEPAGGHEQYF
TRBD1,-,TRBJ1-5,TRBV19,TGTGCCAGTAGTATAGATCGACAGGGCGCAAATCAGCCCCAGCATTTT,CASSIDRQGANQPQHF
-,-,TRBJ1-1,TRBV13,TGTGCCAGCAGCTTAGGCCGACACCAGAACACTGAAGCTTTCTTT,CASSLGRHQNTEAFF
-,-,TRBJ1-4,TRBV9,TGTGCCAGCAGCGTAGCTATGGGGCGGGGTGAAAAACTGTTTTTT,CASSVAMGRGEKLFF
-,-,TRBJ1-5,TRBV19,TGTGCCAGTAGTATCGGCCAGGGCATACATCAGCCCCAGCATTTT,CASSIGQGIHQPQHF
-,-,TRBJ1-2,TRBV7-3,TGTGCCAGCAGCCAAGGGGCAGGGCCTAACTATGGCTACACCTTC,CASSQGAGPNYGYTF
TRBD2,-,TRBJ2-1,TRBV11-2,TGTGCCAGCAGCTTCGGGACTAGCGGGAGAAGGATCGGCTTCGGGCAGTTCTTC,CASSFGTSGRRIGFGQFF
TRBD1,-,TRBJ2-7,TRBV25-1,TGTGCCAGCAGTGAATATTGGACAGGGACGGCCGAGCAGTACTTC,CASSEYWTGTAEQYF
-,-,TRBJ1-5,TRBV15,TGTGCCACCAGTGGGTTGTCGAGGAGCAATCAGCCCCAGCATTTT,CATSGLSRSNQPQHF
-,-,TRBJ1-6,TRBV23-1,TGCGCCAGCAGTCAACCACTCGTCGTCAGGTGGTCACCCCTCCACTTT,CASSQPLVVRWSPLHF
TRBD2,few,TRBJ2-3,TRBV20-1,TGCAGTGCTAGTCACAGGACTAGCGGGGGGACTCGCACAGATACGCAGTATTTT,CSASHRTSGGTRTDTQYF
TRBD1,-,TRBJ1-2,TRBV3-1/TRBV3-2,TGTGCCAGCAGCCCCCGACAGGGCTATGGCTACACCTTC,CASSPRQGYGYTF
-,once,TRBJ1-1,TRBV24-1,TGTGCCACCAGTGATTTGAGGGAGGAAGCTTTCTTT,CATSDLREEAFF
-,-,TRBJ1-2,TRBV2,TGTGCCAGCAGTGAGGCTCCGAGGTATGGCTACACCTTC,CASSEAPRYGYTF
-,-,TRBJ1-6,TRBV18,TGTGCCAGCTCACCACGAACAGTTTATAATTCACCCCTCCACTTT,CASSPRTVYNSPLHF
-,-,TRBJ2-1,TRBV7-2,TGTGCCAGCAGCTTATGGACTCAAAGAGGTTACAATGAGCAGTTCTTC,CASSLWTQRGYNEQFF
-,-,TRBJ2-2,TRBV5-1,TGCGCCAGCAGCAATAGCCAAAGTGGAACCGGGGAGCTGTTTTTT,CASSNSQSGTGELFF
-,-,TRBJ1-1,TRBV29-1,TGCAGCGTTGAAGATTCAGTGCCGGAAGCTTTCTTT,CSVEDSVPEAFF
-,-,TRBJ1-5,TRBV6-2/TRBV6-3,TGTGCCAGCAGTTACTCGTCTCAGGGGTATCAGCCCCAGCATTTT,CASSYSSQGYQPQHF
-,few,TRBJ1-3,TRBV6-6,TGTGCCAGCAGGGACACTGGAAACACCATATATTTT,CASRDTGNTIYF
-,once,TRBJ1-5,TRBV2,TGTGCCAGCAACAGGGAAGGCCAGCCCCAGCATTTT,CASNREGQPQHF
-,once,TRBJ2-3,TRBV27,TGTGCCAGCAGTTTAGGAGCTAGCACAGATACGCAGTATTTT,CASSLGASTDTQYF
-,-,TRBJ1-1,TRBV5-5,TGTGCCAGCAGCTTGGTTGGGAGCCTGACATATTCCGCTTTCTTT,CASSLVGSLTYSAFF
-,-,TRBJ1-4,TRBV25-1,TGTGCCAGCAGTGAAATTTCGGGGGGATCGACTAATGAAAAACTGTTTTTT,CASSEISGGSTNEKLFF
-,-,TRBJ2-2,TRBV6-2/TRBV6-3,TGTGCCAGCAGTGACAGGCTTTTCATCACCGGGGAGCTGTTTTTT,CASSDRLFITGELFF
TRBD2,-,TRBJ2-3,TRBV29-1,TGCAGCGTTGAAGATCTTGGGCTAGCGGATACCACAGATACGCAGTATTTT,CSVEDLGLADTTDTQYF
TRBD2,-,TRBJ2-7,TRBV5-3,TGTGCCAGAAGCTTAAGGACTAGCGGTTACGAGCAGTACTTC,CARSLRTSGYEQYF
TRBD2,once,TRBJ2-1,TRBV30,TGTGCCTGGAGTAGGCTAGCGGGAAATGAGCAGTTCTTC,CAWSRLAGNEQFF
TRBD2,-,TRBJ2-7,TRBV2,TGTGCCAGCAGTAGACTAGCGGGGCTCAACGAGCAGTACTTC,CASSRLAGLNEQYF
TRBD2,-,TRBJ2-1,TRBV19,TGTGCCAGTAGGGGAGGGCCGGGCAATGAGCAGTTCTTC,CASRGGPGNEQFF
TRBD2,-,TRBJ2-1,TRBV6-5,TGTGCCAGCAGTTACTGGGGCGGGAGACTCGACAATGAGCAGTTCTTC,CASSYWGGRLDNEQFF
-,once,TRBJ2-5,TRBV19,TGTGCCAGTAGTATAGGATTAACTACAAAAGAGACCCAGTACTTC,CASSIGLTTKETQYF
-,many,TRBJ2-7,TRBV4-1,TGCGCCAGCAGCCAAGGATGGGGGGAGTTCTACGAGCAGTACTTC,CASSQGWGEFYEQYF
-,-,TRBJ1-2,TRBV2,TGTGCCAGCAGTGCATCCGGGGGGGGTGGCTACACCTTC,CASSASGGGGYTF
-,-,TRBJ1-1,TRBV7-9,TGTGCCAGCAGCTTTCTCCAGGGGAGAACTGAAGCTTTCTTT,CASSFLQGRTEAFF
-,-,TRBJ1-1,TRBV18,TGTGCCAGCTCACCAACGATGGAGCTGACGGAAGCTTTCTTT,CASSPTMELTEAFF
-,few,TRBJ1-5,TRBV21-1,TGTGCCAGCAGCAACCCCACCAGGGGGCCAAGGAGCAATCAGCCCCAGCATTTT,CASSNPTRGPRSNQPQHF
TRBD2,-,TRBJ2-1,TRBV24-1,TGTGCCACCACTAATTTGGGGCTAGCGGGAGGGCCCTACAATGAGCAGTTCTTC,CATTNLGLAGGPYNEQFF